These T cell receptor beta chains were read from a single sample in a study of T cell responses to AZD1222 COVID-19 vaccine. Some clones are missing from TCRdb's copy, which holds only in-frame ones; the method was immunoSEQ multiplex PCR. The sample has about 150,000 clones, 90% to 95% seen once. The sample consisted of peripheral blood, taken on day 0 of AZD1222 vaccination. The receptors shown here come from an adult in good health. Both conserved end residues are part of each CDR3. The D gene is left open where the match is weak. Clone size is stated in some rows and not others, as once, few, many or a class when expanded.

>TRBV7-6|.|.|TRBJ1-1
CASSGLGGGMPVAEAFF
TGTGCCAGCAGCGGCCTAGGAGGAGGGATGCCCGTTGCTGAAGCTTTCTTT
>TRBV6-5|.|TRBD2|TRBJ2-7
CASSYSPSGGRYEQYF
TGTGCCAGCAGTTACTCGCCCTCGGGGGGGAGGTACGAGCAGTACTTC
>TRBV6-1|.|.|TRBJ1-2
CASSERTAPYGYTF
TGTGCCAGCAGTGAACGGACAGCGCCCTATGGCTACACCTTC
>TRBV4-3|.|.|TRBJ2-3
CASSQELLYPQYF
TGCGCCAGCAGCCAAGAGTTACTTTATCCGCAGTATTTT
>TRBV19|once|TRBD1|TRBJ2-3
CASSIGGTGGDTQYF
TGTGCCAGTAGTATTGGCGGGACAGGGGGCGATACGCAGTATTTT
>TRBV27|.|.|TRBJ1-6
CASSLRLAAGVSSSYNSPLHF
TGTGCCAGCAGTTTAAGGCTTGCGGCAGGGGTTTCGAGCTCCTATAATTCACCCCTCCACTTT
>TRBV19|.|TRBD1|TRBJ2-2
CASSKDRANTGELFF
TGTGCCAGTAGCAAGGACAGGGCGAACACCGGGGAGCTGTTTTTT
>TRBV18|.|.|TRBJ2-7
CASSPFREGEQYF
TGTGCCAGCTCACCATTTAGGGAAGGAGAGCAGTACTTC
>TRBV10-3|.|.|TRBJ2-1
CAISEGTDYNEQFF
TGTGCCATCAGTGAGGGGACGGACTACAATGAGCAGTTCTTC
>TRBV24-1|.|.|TRBJ2-6
CATSDSSGSGANVLTF
TGTGCCACCAGTGATTCGAGCGGGTCTGGGGCCAACGTCCTGACTTTC
>TRBV5-8|few|TRBD1|TRBJ1-2
CASTPVGQGRNYGYTF
TGTGCCAGCACTCCAGTCGGACAGGGGCGGAACTATGGCTACACCTTC
>TRBV7-9|.|.|TRBJ2-3
CASSPRSWDTDTQYF
TGTGCCAGCAGCCCCCGATCGTGGGACACAGATACGCAGTATTTT
>TRBV5-6|.|.|TRBJ2-2
CASSTRELSPGELFF
TGTGCCAGCAGCACGAGAGAATTGTCCCCCGGGGAGCTGTTTTTT
>TRBV5-6|.|.|TRBJ1-5
CASHKWGPQPQHF
TGTGCCAGCCATAAGTGGGGCCCTCAGCCCCAGCATTTT
>TRBV7-2|.|.|TRBJ1-1
CASSLDGYRTEAFF
TGTGCCAGCAGCTTAGACGGGTATCGAACTGAAGCTTTCTTT
>TRBV7-3|.|.|TRBJ2-1
CASSLYVGFNEQFF
TGTGCCAGCAGCTTATATGTGGGGTTTAATGAGCAGTTCTTC
>TRBV3-1/TRBV3-2|.|.|TRBJ1-1
CASSQGGRGGTLNTEAFF
TGTGCCAGCAGCCAAGGCGGTCGGGGGGGGACCTTGAACACTGAAGCTTTCTTT
>TRBV7-2|.|.|TRBJ2-7
CASSLVSIGDEQYF
TGTGCCAGCAGCTTAGTGTCGATCGGGGACGAGCAGTACTTC
>TRBV29-1|.|.|TRBJ2-5
CSVDRGNRETQYF
TGCAGCGTTGACAGGGGCAATAGAGAGACCCAGTACTTC
>TRBV4-2|.|TRBD2|TRBJ2-7
CASSQASGGAYEQYF
TGTGCCAGCAGCCAAGCTAGCGGGGGGGCCTACGAGCAGTACTTC
>TRBV7-2|.|.|TRBJ2-1
CASSMQRSSYNEQFF
TGTGCCAGCAGCATGCAGCGGAGCTCCTACAATGAGCAGTTCTTC
>TRBV7-9|.|TRBD2|TRBJ2-1
CASSPAAGGDEQFF
TGTGCCAGCAGCCCCGCAGCGGGGGGAGATGAGCAGTTCTTC
>TRBV6-6|.|TRBD2|TRBJ2-7
CASRASGGVYEQYF
TGTGCCAGCAGGGCCTCGGGGGGGGTCTACGAGCAGTACTTC
>TRBV7-9|.|.|TRBJ2-7
CASSSPSGATNYEQYF
TGTGCCAGCAGCTCCCCCTCGGGGGCGACGAACTACGAGCAGTACTTC
>TRBV11-2|.|TRBD1|TRBJ2-7
CASSPIRWTGEQYF
TGTGCCAGCAGCCCAATACGCTGGACAGGAGAGCAGTACTTC
>TRBV7-3|.|.|TRBJ1-6
CASSLKSSSPLHF
TGTGCCAGCAGCTTAAAGTCTTCTTCCCCCCTCCACTTT
>TRBV7-2|.|.|TRBJ2-7
CASSAPTGGGYEQYF
TGTGCCAGCAGCGCGCCCACAGGGGGGGGCTACGAGCAGTACTTC
>TRBV14|.|.|TRBJ1-2
CASRRSGPNYGYTF
TGTGCCAGCAGACGAAGCGGCCCCAACTATGGCTACACCTTC
>TRBV12-5|.|.|TRBJ1-5
CASGLDRVSNQPQHF
TGTGCTAGTGGTTTGGACAGGGTTAGCAATCAGCCCCAGCATTTT
>TRBV7-2|few|.|TRBJ1-5
CASSSTGHIPGRNQPQHF
TGTGCCAGCAGCTCTACGGGACATATTCCCGGTCGGAATCAGCCCCAGCATTTT
>TRBV7-2|few|.|TRBJ1-1
CASSLGSQIEAFF
TGTGCCAGCAGCTTAGGGTCGCAGATCGAAGCTTTCTTT
>TRBV28|.|.|TRBJ1-2
CASSTVNYGYTF
TGTGCCAGCAGTACAGTCAACTATGGCTACACCTTC
>TRBV7-9|once|.|TRBJ1-1
CASSLVPVNTEAFF
TGTGCCAGCAGCTTAGTCCCCGTGAACACTGAAGCTTTCTTT
>TRBV6-5|once|TRBD1|TRBJ2-4
CASKGLGGRNIQYF
TGTGCCAGCAAGGGGCTAGGGGGCCGAAACATTCAGTACTTC
>TRBV2|.|.|TRBJ2-3
CASSPPRELVADTQYF
TGTGCCAGCAGTCCGCCTCGGGAGTTAGTCGCAGATACGCAGTATTTT
>TRBV6-1|.|.|TRBJ1-3
CASSVPGHLLYRNTIYF
TGTGCCAGCAGTGTTCCGGGACACCTACTTTACAGAAACACCATATATTTT
>TRBV5-5|.|.|TRBJ1-1
CASSLQGVNTEAFF
TGTGCCAGCAGCTTACAGGGAGTAAACACTGAAGCTTTCTTT
>TRBV3-1/TRBV3-2|once|.|TRBJ2-5
CASRGGLETQYF
TGTGCCAGCAGGGGGGGTTTAGAGACCCAGTACTTC
>TRBV13|.|.|TRBJ1-4
CASSLPGVKLFF
TGTGCCAGCAGCTTACCAGGGGTAAAACTGTTTTTT
>TRBV2|.|.|TRBJ1-1
CASRPYMNTEAFF
TGTGCCAGCAGACCGTATATGAACACTGAAGCTTTCTTT
>TRBV3-1/TRBV3-2|once|TRBD1|TRBJ1-4
CASSHSRWTGGDEKLFF
TGTGCCAGCAGCCACAGCCGGTGGACAGGGGGCGATGAAAAACTGTTTTTT
>TRBV5-1|.|.|TRBJ1-2
CASSFQTGYGYTF
TGCGCCAGCAGCTTTCAGACAGGCTATGGCTACACCTTC
>TRBV7-2|.|TRBD2|TRBJ2-3
CASSLGFASGGEGDTQYF
TGTGCCAGCAGCTTAGGCTTCGCTAGCGGGGGGGAGGGAGATACGCAGTATTTT
>TRBV2|.|.|TRBJ1-5
CASSAPGGGSNQPQHF
TGTGCCAGCAGCGCCCCGGGGGGCGGGAGCAATCAGCCCCAGCATTTT
>TRBV15|.|TRBD1|TRBJ1-3
CATSRVYGTGRSIDGNTIYF
TGTGCCACCAGCAGAGTCTACGGGACAGGGCGCTCTATCGACGGAAACACCATATATTTT
>TRBV20-1|.|.|TRBJ1-4
CSAGPGEKLFF
TGCAGTGCGGGGCCAGGTGAAAAACTGTTTTTT
>TRBV18|.|TRBD2|TRBJ2-3
CASSPVLAVADTQYF
TGTGCCAGCTCACCGGTACTAGCGGTAGCAGATACGCAGTATTTT
>TRBV10-3|once|.|TRBJ1-5
CATRQTLVRPQHF
TGTGCCACCAGACAGACCTTAGTTCGACCCCAGCATTTT
>TRBV7-9|.|TRBD1|TRBJ1-2
CASSRRTGGYTF
TGTGCCAGCAGCCGTCGGACAGGTGGCTACACCTTC
>TRBV9|.|.|TRBJ2-5
CASSAVLDGETQYF
TGTGCCAGCAGCGCCGTGTTGGACGGGGAGACCCAGTACTTC
>TRBV7-3|.|TRBD2|TRBJ2-5
CASSLVASGGGQETQYF
TGTGCCAGCAGCTTAGTGGCTAGCGGGGGTGGACAAGAGACCCAGTACTTC
>TRBV28|.|.|TRBJ2-1
CASSPLRNYNEQFF
TGTGCCAGCAGTCCCCTTCGAAACTACAATGAGCAGTTCTTC
>TRBV19|.|TRBD1|TRBJ1-2
CASTSTPGGNYGYTF
TGTGCCAGTACTTCGACGCCAGGGGGAAACTATGGCTACACCTTC
>TRBV28|.|.|TRBJ2-7
CASSLGGASSYEQYF
TGTGCCAGCAGTTTAGGGGGGGCATCCTCCTACGAGCAGTACTTC
>TRBV7-6|.|TRBD1|TRBJ2-7
CASSFGQGGSYEQYF
TGTGCCAGCAGCTTCGGACAGGGTGGGTCCTACGAGCAGTACTTC
>TRBV12-3/TRBV12-4|.|.|TRBJ2-5
CASSLSQETQYF
TGTGCCAGCAGTCTATCCCAAGAGACCCAGTACTTC
>TRBV29-1|.|.|TRBJ1-1
CSVEGGTGRNTEAFF
TGCAGCGTTGAAGGGGGCACAGGGAGGAACACTGAAGCTTTCTTT